This TCR beta chain was recorded in a study of blood T cell repertoires in COVID-19. Background on the study: Sites in the United States, Italy and Spain provided acute and convalescent COVID-19 samples. Nucleic acid was either cDNA or gDNA, and it came from T cells, B-cell-depleted T cells, or PBMCs.

How the authors handled the data: By means of reference gene primer amplification, nucleated cell counts were estimated. Clones were sequenced by immunoSEQ multiplex PCR, and TCRdb holds only the in-frame ones, with some missing. The V and J calls and the clone size are those of that table, but D and trimming were determined from the DNA. The data show approximately 210,000 clones, about nine tenths seen once. The CDR3 totals 18 residues. The V gene lost 0 bases and the J gene lost 0 bases, with 15 bases spanning the gap. Only one count was recorded for this clone. V usage is TRBV23-1 and J usage is TRBJ1-3; D is unclear. TRBV23-1 counts as an open reading frame of uncertain function. Specimen: peripheral blood. This receptor was taken from a man aged 30 to 45 who had recovered from COVID-19. The CDR3 bases are TGCGCCAGCAGTCAATCGACACAGCCTATGATCTCTGGAAACACCATATATTTT. Protein sequence: CASSQSTQPMISGNTIYF.